This TCR beta chain was found in a study of blood T cells in healthy people across ages. Isolated per sample were at least 6.5 million PBMCs. Total RNA was isolated from each sample in quantities of at least 6 micrograms. Alongside a J-beta primer mix, a sample-barcoded 5' primer served in a second PCR lasting 7 to 11 cycles. TCRdb passed the 5' RACE reads through MiXCR, listing each CDR3 protein once. The data hold approximately 900,000 distinct CDR3 sequences, with about 44% observed a single time. From germline, CDR1 is MNHEY and CDR2 SMNVEV (reference sequence). This CDR3 contains 17 residues. To note about this clonotype: This may stem from a read error, because a much larger clone lies one nucleotide away.

The sequence was collected from a man younger than 40 in good health. The sequenced sample was blood. The V gene is TRBV27, the J gene TRBJ2-1; 9 bases map to TRBD1. The last part of the DNA fits TRBJ2-7 better; the J call may be wrong. CDR3 in amino acids: CASSLKDRGSSYNEQYF. The CDR3, as DNA: TGTGCCAGCAGTTTAAAAGACAGGGGGAGCTCCTACAATGAGCAGTACTTC.